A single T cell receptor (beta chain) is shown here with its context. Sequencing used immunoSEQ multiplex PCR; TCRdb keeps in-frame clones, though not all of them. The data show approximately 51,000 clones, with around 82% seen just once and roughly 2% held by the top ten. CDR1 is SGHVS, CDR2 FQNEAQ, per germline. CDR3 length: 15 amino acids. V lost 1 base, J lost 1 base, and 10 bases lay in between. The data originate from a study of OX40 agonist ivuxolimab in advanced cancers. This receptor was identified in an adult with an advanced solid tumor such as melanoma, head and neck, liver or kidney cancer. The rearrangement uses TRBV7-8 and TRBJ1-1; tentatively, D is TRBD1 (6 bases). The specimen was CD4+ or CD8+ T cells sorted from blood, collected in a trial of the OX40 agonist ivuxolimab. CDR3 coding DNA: TGTGCCAGCAGCTTAGGACAGGCAGGGAACACTGAAGCTTTCTTT. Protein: CASSLGQAGNTEAFF.